The following is a T cell receptor (beta chain) sequence with its context. Antigen specificity is unknown. TCRdb's table, derived via immunoSEQ multiplex PCR, lists solely in-frame clones and lacks some. The sample includes more than 150,000 clones, around three quarters seen only once; the top ten take around 15%. Germline values: CDR1 SGHRS, CDR2 YFSETQ. This CDR3 has 15 amino acids. V lost 4 bases, J lost 6 bases, and 16 bases lay in between. This sample is part of a study of cytotoxic CD8 clonotypes in ibrutinib-treated CLL. Notes on the study in general: Clonality (at baseline) was higher than in age-matched healthy donors and tracked circulating CD8+ T-cell counts.

The chain combines TRBV5-1 with TRBJ1-4, with a weak D call TRBD1 (6 bases). The specimen was PBMCs, collected after 24 months of ibrutinib treatment. The receptor was isolated from a human donor with chronic lymphocytic leukemia. The CDR3 nucleotides are TGCGCCAGCAGCCCGTCGACGGGGGCCCATGAAAAACTGTTTTTT. It is translated as CASSPSTGAHEKLFF.